A selection of T cell receptor beta chains follows, all from one sample in a study of read filtering for tumor transcriptome and immune sequencing. MiXCR was run by TCRdb on the reads, yielding one entry per CDR3 protein. The sample lists approximately 58,000 distinct CDR3 sequences, 20% occurring once. The sequencing input was a population of CD138-negative cells sorted from bone marrow. Receptors originate from a donor aged 40 or older with multiple myeloma. Each CDR3 is given with its conserved first and last residue. D genes are given only for firm matches. Clone size, where shown, is once, few, many, or a class for clones that have expanded.

v_gene	j_gene	d_gene	abundance	CDR3aa	CDR3nt
TRBV5-1	TRBJ1-1	NA	NA	CASSTTGRIRETEAFF	TGCGCTAGCAGCACCACAGGGAGAATTCGAGAGACTGAAGCTTTCTTT
TRBV12-5	TRBJ1-3	NA	few	CASLDNRSGNTIYF	TGTGCTAGTTTAGATAATCGCTCTGGAAACACCATATATTTT
TRBV28	TRBJ2-5	TRBD2	many	CASSLASGKVETQYF	TGTGCCAGCAGTTTAGCTAGCGGGAAGGTGGAGACCCAGTACTTC
TRBV6-6	TRBJ2-7	NA	many	CASSQWGKGPRGYEQYF	TGTGCCAGCAGCCAATGGGGCAAAGGTCCCAGGGGATACGAGCAGTACTTC
TRBV19	TRBJ2-2	NA	few	CASRPLSRGTGELFF	TGTGCCAGTAGACCTCTGTCGCGAGGGACCGGGGAGCTGTTTTTT
TRBV4-1	TRBJ1-6	NA	NA	CASSQVYGQLNSPLHF	TGCGCCAGCAGCCAAGTATACGGGCAGTTAAATTCACCCCTCCACTTT
TRBV4-1	TRBJ2-1	NA	NA	CASSRAFLANEQFF	TGCGCCAGCAGCCGAGCTTTTCTAGCCAATGAGCAGTTCTTC
TRBV21-1	TRBJ2-7	NA	many	CASIVGGSYEQYF	TGTGCCAGCATCGTAGGCGGTTCCTACGAGCAGTACTTC
TRBV20-1	TRBJ2-3	NA	few	CSAGDSSRTDTQYF	TGCAGTGCTGGGGACTCTTCACGCACAGATACGCAGTATTTT
TRBV27	TRBJ2-2	NA	many	CASSFGPLTGELFF	TGTGCCAGCAGTTTCGGACCTCTCACCGGGGAGCTGTTTTTT
TRBV5-6	TRBJ2-1	NA	many	CASSVPTSSEQFF	TGTGCCAGCAGCGTCCCGACTAGTTCCGAGCAGTTCTTC
TRBV19	TRBJ2-7	NA	many	CASSKADSYEQYF	TGTGCCAGTAGTAAGGCCGACTCCTACGAGCAGTACTTC
TRBV5-1	TRBJ2-7	TRBD1	few	CASKFDWTGGYEQYF	TGCGCCAGCAAATTTGACTGGACAGGGGGGTACGAGCAGTACTTC
TRBV7-8	TRBJ2-3	NA	many	CASSSSRDTQYF	TGTGCCAGCAGCTCAAGTAGAGATACGCAGTATTTT
TRBV29-1	TRBJ2-7	TRBD1	many	CSVRQGGSREQYF	TGCAGCGTCCGACAGGGCGGATCCCGCGAGCAGTACTTC
TRBV7-2	TRBJ2-2	NA	NA	CASATSVGGELFF	TGTGCCAGCGCCACTAGTGTGGGCGGGGAGCTGTTTTTT
TRBV2	TRBJ1-1	NA	many	CASSSTGYTEAFF	TGTGCCAGCAGTTCCACAGGGTACACTGAAGCTTTCTTT
TRBV5-1	TRBJ2-2	NA	many	CASRPLTAGPNTGELFF	TGCGCCAGCAGACCTTTAACGGCCGGTCCGAACACCGGGGAGCTGTTTTTT
TRBV4-2	TRBJ1-1	TRBD1	few	CASSQSDRGRPKTEAFF	TGTGCCAGCAGCCAATCGGACAGGGGGCGTCCAAAGACTGAAGCTTTCTTT
TRBV6-5	TRBJ2-7	NA	few	CASSYSSRGEWDEQYF	TGTGCCAGCAGTTACTCGAGTCGAGGTGAATGGGACGAGCAGTACTTC
TRBV7-8	TRBJ2-2	TRBD2	many	CASSPPLAANTGELFF	TGTGCCAGCAGCCCTCCACTAGCGGCGAACACCGGGGAGCTGTTTTTT
TRBV11-2	TRBJ2-3	NA	many	CASSLAGADTQYF	TGTGCCAGCAGCTTAGCGGGGGCAGATACGCAGTATTTT
TRBV20-1	TRBJ1-1	NA	few	CSARDPGQQAFF	TGCAGTGCTAGAGATCCAGGACAGCAAGCTTTCTTT
TRBV7-3	TRBJ2-1	TRBD2	many	CASSLWGGGSYNEQFF	TGTGCCAGCAGCTTATGGGGGGGAGGCTCCTACAATGAGCAGTTCTTC
TRBV12-3/TRBV12-4	TRBJ1-1	NA	many	CASSLASREAFF	TGTGCCAGCAGTTTAGCGAGCCGCGAAGCTTTCTTT
TRBV6-1	TRBJ2-7	TRBD1	NA	CASSARQGHEQYF	TGTGCCAGCAGTGCCCGACAGGGCCACGAGCAGTACTTC
TRBV6-5	TRBJ1-5	NA	many	CASSFSGVDQPQHF	TGTGCCAGCAGTTTTTCAGGGGTAGATCAGCCCCAGCATTTT
TRBV5-1	TRBJ2-1	NA	many	CASSQQGEGEQFF	TGCGCCAGCAGCCAACAGGGAGAGGGTGAGCAGTTCTTC
TRBV28	TRBJ2-7	NA	many	CASTRAVRYEQYF	TGTGCCAGCACTAGGGCGGTACGCTACGAGCAGTACTTC
TRBV5-1	TRBJ1-2	NA	many	CASSLEGANYGYTF	TGCGCCAGCAGCTTGGAGGGAGCCAACTATGGCTACACCTTC
TRBV20-1	TRBJ2-7	NA	NA	CCARDPRAGDAYEQYF	TGCTGTGCTAGAGATCCCCGGGCAGGAGACGCCTACGAGCAGTACTTC
TRBV29-1	TRBJ2-2	NA	many	CSVEGAGELFF	TGCAGCGTTGAAGGGGCCGGGGAGCTGTTTTTT
TRBV5-1	TRBJ2-3	NA	many	CASSSYGDTQYF	TGCGCCAGCAGCAGCTACGGTGATACGCAGTATTTT
TRBV5-1	TRBJ2-7	TRBD1	many	CASSPTGTGSYEQYF	TGCGCCAGCAGCCCAACCGGGACAGGGTCCTACGAGCAGTACTTC
TRBV5-4	TRBJ2-7	NA	many	CASSPDGSSYEQYF	TGTGCCAGCAGCCCCGACGGGAGCTCCTACGAGCAGTACTTC
TRBV11-3	TRBJ1-1	NA	many	CASTPLSRAEAFF	TGTGCCAGCACACCACTTTCTCGTGCTGAAGCTTTCTTT
TRBV5-5	TRBJ2-2	NA	many	CASSLSRDRNTGELFF	TGTGCCAGCAGCTTGTCCCGGGACCGAAACACCGGGGAGCTGTTTTTT
TRBV7-8	TRBJ2-5	NA	NA	CASSLGLDFHETQYF	TGTGCCAGCAGCTTAGGATTAGACTTCCATGAGACCCAGTACTTC
TRBV5-1	TRBJ2-5	NA	NA	CASSLVEGETQYF	TGCGCCAGCAGCTTGGTTGAGGGGGAGACCCAGTACTTC
TRBV2	TRBJ2-1	TRBD1	NA	CASSGTALNGQLF	TGTGCCAGCAGCGGGACAGCCCTAAATGGGCAGCTCTTC
TRBV7-9	TRBJ2-3	NA	NA	CASSAAGFSDTQYF	TGTGCCAGCAGCGCGGCAGGGTTTTCAGATACGCAGTATTTT
TRBV11-2	TRBJ2-5	TRBD2	few	CASSFVAGGLGETQYF	TGTGCCAGCAGCTTCGTAGCGGGAGGGCTGGGGGAGACCCAGTACTTC
TRBV20-1	TRBJ2-5	NA	many	CSARRTAQETQYF	TGCAGTGCCCGGAGGACAGCCCAAGAGACCCAGTACTTC
TRBV4-1	TRBJ2-1	NA	many	CASSQVGVGSYNEQFF	TGCGCCAGCAGCCAAGTGGGGGTAGGGTCCTACAATGAGCAGTTCTTC
TRBV14	TRBJ2-3	NA	few	CASSRAGTSDTQYF	TGTGCCAGCAGCCGAGCAGGGACCTCTGATACGCAGTATTTT
TRBV19	TRBJ1-4	NA	many	CASSTTWGEKLFF	TGTGCCAGTAGTACGACCTGGGGTGAAAAACTGTTTTTT
TRBV6-5	TRBJ2-7	NA	NA	CAAMTGRNEQYF	TGTGCCGCGATGACCGGGAGAAACGAGCAGTACTTC
TRBV7-3	TRBJ2-2	NA	many	CASSLGPYTGELFF	TGTGCCAGCAGCTTAGGGCCGTACACCGGGGAGCTGTTTTTT
TRBV5-1	TRBJ1-2	TRBD1	NA	CASATGDSLYGFTF	TGCGCCAGCGCTACCGGGGACAGCCTCTATGGCTTCACCTTC
TRBV7-6	TRBJ2-6	NA	many	CASSLESSGANVLTF	TGTGCCAGCAGCTTAGAGTCTTCTGGGGCCAACGTCCTGACTTTC
TRBV12-3/TRBV12-4	TRBJ2-1	TRBD2	many	CASSLTRGEGEQFF	TGTGCCAGCAGTTTAACGCGGGGGGAGGGTGAGCAGTTCTTC
TRBV20-1	TRBJ2-1	TRBD2	few	CSAREGGRGYNEQFF	TGCAGTGCTAGAGAGGGCGGGAGGGGCTACAATGAGCAGTTCTTC
TRBV28	TRBJ1-1	NA	many	CASRPLRAGAMNTEAFF	TGTGCCAGCAGACCGCTCAGGGCAGGGGCTATGAACACTGAAGCTTTCTTT
TRBV20-1	TRBJ2-5	NA	few	CSAPILTGETQYF	TGCAGTGCCCCGATCCTCACAGGGGAGACCCAGTACTTC
TRBV10-3	TRBJ2-3	TRBD2	many	CAILTSGGHAQYF	TGTGCCATCCTGACTAGCGGGGGACATGCGCAGTATTTT
TRBV7-2	TRBJ2-1	TRBD2	many	CASSPSRAGVDNEQFF	TGTGCCAGCAGCCCCTCCCGAGCGGGGGTGGACAATGAGCAGTTCTTC
TRBV7-9	TRBJ2-1	NA	many	CASSFLDEQFF	TGTGCCAGCAGCTTCCTGGATGAGCAGTTCTTC